The T cell receptor beta chain described here comes from a study of shared clonotypes between healthy human individuals. V gave up 4 bases and J gave up 0 bases; unmatched junction bases: 6. CDR3 length: 16 residues. Per germline, CDR1 SGDLS and CDR2 YYNGEE. TCRdb's table, derived via immunoSEQ multiplex PCR, lists solely in-frame clones and lacks some. This repertoire shows hundreds of thousands of clones, roughly 72% found once; its top ten account for around 12%. The sequenced sample consisted of PBMCs. The clonotype comes from a middle-aged woman in good health. Some clones in this sample may be carry-over from other donors' samples. This chain joins TRBV9 and TRBJ2-2, with 7 bases lining up with TRBD1. CDR3 in amino acids: CASSRNRGSNTGELFF. The CDR3 coding sequence is TGTGCCAGCAGCAGGAACAGGGGTTCGAACACCGGGGAGCTGTTTTTT.